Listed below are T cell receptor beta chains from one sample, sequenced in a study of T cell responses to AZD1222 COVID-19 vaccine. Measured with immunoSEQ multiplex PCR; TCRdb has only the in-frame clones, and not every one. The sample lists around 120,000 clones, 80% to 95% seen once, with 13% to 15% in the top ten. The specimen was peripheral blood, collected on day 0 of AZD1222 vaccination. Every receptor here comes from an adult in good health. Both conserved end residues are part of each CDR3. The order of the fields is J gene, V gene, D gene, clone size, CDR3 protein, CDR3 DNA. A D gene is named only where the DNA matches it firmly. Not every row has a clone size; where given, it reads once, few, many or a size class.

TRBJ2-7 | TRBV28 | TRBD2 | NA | CASSSPAGGVDEQYF | TGTGCCAGCAGTTCCCCAGCGGGAGGCGTCGACGAGCAGTACTTC
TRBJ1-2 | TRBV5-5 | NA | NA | CASSHTVNYGYTF | TGTGCCAGCAGCCACACAGTAAACTATGGCTACACCTTC
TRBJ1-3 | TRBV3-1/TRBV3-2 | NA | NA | CASSQTLSGNTIYF | TGTGCCAGCAGCCAAACTCTCTCTGGAAACACCATATATTTT
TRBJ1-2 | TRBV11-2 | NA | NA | CASSPGGGSYGYTF | TGTGCCAGCAGCCCCGGGGGGGGATCCTATGGCTACACCTTC
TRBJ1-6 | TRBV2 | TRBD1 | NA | CASRPGTGGFSPLHF | TGTGCCAGCAGGCCCGGGACAGGGGGCTTTTCACCCCTCCACTTT
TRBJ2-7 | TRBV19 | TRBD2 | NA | CASKKAGEIDEQYF | TGTGCCAGCAAAAAGGCGGGAGAAATCGACGAGCAGTACTTC
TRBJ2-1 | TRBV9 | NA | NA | CASSLGTGGEQFF | TGTGCCAGCAGCCTCGGGACCGGGGGTGAGCAGTTCTTC
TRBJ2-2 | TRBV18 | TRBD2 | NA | CASSQSGGRNGELFF | TGTGCCAGCTCACAAAGCGGGGGCCGCAACGGGGAGCTGTTTTTT
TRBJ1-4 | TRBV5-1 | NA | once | CASSLVSGTNEKLFF | TGCGCCAGCAGCTTGGTTTCAGGGACTAATGAAAAACTGTTTTTT
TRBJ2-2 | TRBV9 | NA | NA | CASSPRTEGELFF | TGTGCCAGCAGCCCAAGGACTGAGGGGGAGCTGTTTTTT
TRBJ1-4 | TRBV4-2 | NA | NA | CASSQEVLSNEKLFF | TGTGCCAGCAGCCAGGAAGTATTATCTAATGAAAAACTGTTTTTT
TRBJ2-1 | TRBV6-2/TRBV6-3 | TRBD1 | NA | CASSSDRESSYNEQFF | TGTGCCAGCAGCTCCGACAGGGAGAGCTCCTACAATGAGCAGTTCTTC
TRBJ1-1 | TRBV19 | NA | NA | CASSIDRQKEAFF | TGTGCCAGTAGTATAGATCGACAGAAAGAAGCTTTCTTT
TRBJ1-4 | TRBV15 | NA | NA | CATSRETAIRNEKLFF | TGTGCCACCAGCAGAGAAACAGCTATACGTAATGAAAAACTGTTTTTT
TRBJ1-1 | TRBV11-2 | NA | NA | CASLSGNTEAFF | TGTGCCAGCCTTTCCGGGAACACTGAAGCTTTCTTT
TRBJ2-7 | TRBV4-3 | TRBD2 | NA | CASSQEIASGRYEQYF | TGCGCCAGCAGCCAAGAGATAGCTAGCGGGAGGTACGAGCAGTACTTC
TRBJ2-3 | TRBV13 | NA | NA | CASSPSGPSDTQYF | TGTGCCAGCAGCCCCAGTGGTCCCTCGGATACGCAGTATTTT
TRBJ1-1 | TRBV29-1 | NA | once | CSVEVGGGGTEAFF | TGCAGCGTTGAAGTTGGCGGTGGTGGCACTGAAGCTTTCTTT
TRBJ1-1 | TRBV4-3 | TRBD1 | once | CASSRVGGQVNTEAFF | TGCGCCAGCAGCCGAGTTGGGGGACAGGTGAACACTGAAGCTTTCTTT
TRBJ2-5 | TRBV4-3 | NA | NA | CASSQDGGPRETQYF | TGCGCCAGCAGCCAAGACGGGGGCCCGCGGGAGACCCAGTACTTC
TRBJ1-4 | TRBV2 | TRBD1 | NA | CASSERQGRVNEKLFF | TGTGCCAGCAGCGAACGACAGGGCCGGGTTAATGAAAAACTGTTTTTT
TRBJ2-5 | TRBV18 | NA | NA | CASLRDSQTQYF | TGTGCCAGCCTACGGGACTCGCAGACCCAGTACTTC
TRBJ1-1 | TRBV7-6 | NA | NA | CASSSQQDSLDTEAFF | TGTGCCAGCAGCTCACAGCAGGACAGCCTGGACACTGAAGCTTTCTTT
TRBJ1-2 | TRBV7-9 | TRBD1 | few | CASSFTGDSNGYTF | TGTGCCAGCAGCTTTACAGGGGACAGTAATGGCTACACCTTC
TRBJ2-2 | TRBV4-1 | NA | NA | CASSQPARGANTGELFF | TGCGCCAGCAGCCAACCCGCTAGGGGGGCGAACACCGGGGAGCTGTTTTTT
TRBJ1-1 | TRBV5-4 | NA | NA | CASSLVGVGNTEAFF | TGTGCCAGCAGCTTGGTTGGGGTGGGGAACACTGAAGCTTTCTTT
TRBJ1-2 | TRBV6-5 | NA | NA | CASSNRDPEDGYTF | TGTGCCAGTTCAAACCGGGACCCGGAGGATGGCTACACCTTC
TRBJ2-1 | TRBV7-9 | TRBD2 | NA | CASSLASGNEQFF | TGTGCCAGCAGCTTAGCTAGCGGGAATGAGCAGTTCTTC
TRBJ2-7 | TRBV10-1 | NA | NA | CASSEGKGSSYEQYF | TGCGCCAGCAGTGAGGGCAAGGGCTCCTCCTACGAGCAGTACTTC
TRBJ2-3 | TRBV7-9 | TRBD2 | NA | CASSLDLGTSRPDTQYF | TGTGCCAGCAGCTTAGACTTGGGGACTAGTAGACCAGATACGCAGTATTTT
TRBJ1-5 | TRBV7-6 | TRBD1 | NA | CASSPDRILSNQPQHF | TGTGCCAGCAGCCCGGACAGGATCCTTAGCAATCAGCCCCAGCATTTT
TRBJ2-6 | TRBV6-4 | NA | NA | CASSRTASGANVLTF | TGTGCCAGCAGTCGAACCGCCTCTGGGGCCAACGTCCTGACTTTC
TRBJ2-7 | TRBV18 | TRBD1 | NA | CASSGRDRAPYEQYF | TGTGCCAGCTCCGGACGGGACAGGGCCCCGTACGAGCAGTACTTC
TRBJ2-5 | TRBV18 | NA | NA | CASSPPAQYQETQYF | TGTGCCAGCTCACCACCCGCCCAGTACCAAGAGACCCAGTACTTC
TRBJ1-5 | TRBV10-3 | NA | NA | CAISLKPQHF | TGTGCCATCAGTCTAAAGCCCCAGCATTTT
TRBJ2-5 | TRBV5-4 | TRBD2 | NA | CASSSGPAGDSEETQYF | TGTGCCAGCAGCTCGGGTCCAGCGGGGGACTCGGAAGAGACCCAGTACTTC
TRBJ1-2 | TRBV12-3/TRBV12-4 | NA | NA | CASSSGQYGYTF | TGTGCCAGCAGTTCCGGACAATATGGCTACACCTTC
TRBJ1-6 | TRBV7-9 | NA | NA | CASSLDTKTPLHF | TGTGCCAGCAGCTTAGATACCAAAACACCCCTCCACTTT
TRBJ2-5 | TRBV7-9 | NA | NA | CASSLYQETQYF | TGTGCCAGCAGCTTGTACCAAGAGACCCAGTACTTC
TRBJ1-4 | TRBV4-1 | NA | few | CASSQDSRGINEKLFF | TGCGCCAGCAGCCAAGATTCCAGGGGAATTAATGAAAAACTGTTTTTT
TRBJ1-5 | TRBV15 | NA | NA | CATSRDHVNQPQHF | TGTGCCACCAGCAGAGATCATGTGAATCAGCCCCAGCATTTT
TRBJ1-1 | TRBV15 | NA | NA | CATSREGASRVNTEAFF | TGTGCCACCAGCAGAGAGGGGGCCTCGAGGGTGAACACTGAAGCTTTCTTT
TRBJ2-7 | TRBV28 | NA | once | CASSLAGSNYEQYF | TGTGCCAGCAGTCTAGCCGGGTCTAACTACGAGCAGTACTTC
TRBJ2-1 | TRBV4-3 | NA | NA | CASSQDQNSYNEQFF | TGCGCCAGCAGCCAAGATCAGAACAGCTACAATGAGCAGTTCTTC
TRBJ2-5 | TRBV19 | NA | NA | CASSLGGWETQYF | TGTGCCAGTAGTCTGGGGGGATGGGAGACCCAGTACTTC
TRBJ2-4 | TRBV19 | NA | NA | CASSTLRQVPSTYF | TGTGCCAGTAGTACCCTCCGGCAGGTACCCTCCACGTACTTC
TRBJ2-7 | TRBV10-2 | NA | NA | CASSDTGYEQYF | TGCGCCAGCAGTGACACAGGGTACGAGCAGTACTTC
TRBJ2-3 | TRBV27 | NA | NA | CASSLGVLTSSSQGTQYF | TGTGCCAGCAGTTTAGGGGTCCTTACTAGCTCCAGTCAGGGTACGCAGTATTTT
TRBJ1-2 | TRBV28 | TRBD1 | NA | CASTPTGQGYTF | TGTGCCAGCACCCCGACAGGGCAAGGCTACACCTTC
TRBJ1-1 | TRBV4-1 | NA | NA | CASSRETRTKTEAFF | TGCGCCAGCAGCCGGGAGACGCGAACCAAGACTGAAGCTTTCTTT
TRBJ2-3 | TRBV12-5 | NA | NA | CASGLASKGEDTQYF | TGTGCTAGTGGTTTGGCAAGTAAAGGGGAAGATACGCAGTATTTT
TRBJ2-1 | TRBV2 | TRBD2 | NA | CASSEPRDGRAENGNEQFF | TGTGCCAGCAGTGAACCCCGGGACGGGAGGGCCGAGAATGGCAATGAGCAGTTCTTC
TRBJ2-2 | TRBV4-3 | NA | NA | CASSQEVWTVPGELFF | TGCGCCAGCAGCCAAGAGGTTTGGACAGTCCCCGGGGAGCTGTTTTTT
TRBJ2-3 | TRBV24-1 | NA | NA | CATSDPGPGTDTQYF | TGTGCCACCAGTGACCCTGGACCCGGAACAGATACGCAGTATTTT
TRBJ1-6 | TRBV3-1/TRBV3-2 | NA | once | CASSQVGNSPLHF | TGTGCCAGCAGCCAAGTAGGGAATTCACCCCTCCACTTT
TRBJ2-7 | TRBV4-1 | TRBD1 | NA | CASSQRTGESYEQYF | TGCGCCAGCAGCCAGAGGACAGGGGAGTCCTACGAGCAGTACTTC